This T cell receptor (beta chain) originates from a study of OX40 agonist ivuxolimab in advanced cancers. As for the study in general: Patient treatment consisted of intravenous ivuxolimab administration every 2 weeks at 0.01 to 10 mg/kg. Study observations and caveats: Clonal expansion was among the lowest in partial responders at 0.1-3.0 mg/kg, especially CD8+. Some nonresponders additionally presented with little normalized T-cell clonal expansion.

Trimming took off 7 bases at V and 4 bases at J, with 22 bases between the two ends. Germline CDR1 reads SEHNR; CDR2 reads FQNEAQ (reference sequence). The CDR3 is made up of 16 amino acids. Autoimmune disease history or systemic immunosuppression meant exclusion. Points on this clone: The antigen is undetermined.

Only in-frame clones appear in the TCRdb table, and some are missing; sequencing was by immunoSEQ multiplex PCR. The table shows 45,000 to 65,000 clones, with less than 90% occurring only once. The chain couples TRBV7-9 to TRBJ1-1; D remains unclear. The source was CD4+ or CD8+ T cells sorted from blood, collected in a trial of the OX40 agonist ivuxolimab. The sequence was obtained from an adult with an advanced solid tumor such as melanoma, head and neck, liver or kidney cancer. The CDR3 loop is CASTQEGLLVGTEAFF. In nucleotides, the CDR3 is TGTGCCAGCACCCAGGAGGGATTGCTAGTTGGCACTGAAGCTTTCTTT. Drawing the rest from reference TRBV7-9 and TRBJ1-1, the complete variable domain is DTGVSQNPRHKITKRGQNVTFRCDPISEHNRLYWYRQTLGQGPEFLTYFQNEAQLEKSRLLSDRFSAERPKGSFSTLEIQRTEQGDSAMYLCASTQEGLLVGTEAFFGQGTRLTVV.